The clone carrying this T cell receptor beta chain appeared a single time. The entry originates in a study of blood T cell repertoires in COVID-19. Study context: Spain, Italy and the United States supplied samples that represented acute and convalescent COVID-19. T cells, B-cell-depleted T cells, or PBMCs provided the cDNA or gDNA that served as material.

How the authors handled the data: Amplification of reference gene primers was used by the study to estimate nucleated cell counts. The data were produced by immunoSEQ multiplex PCR, yet TCRdb's version contains in-frame clones alone and is incomplete. The DNA was the basis for D and trimming; V, J and clone size are from that table. The sample includes a few hundred thousand clones, 80% to 90% seen only once; the top ten take over 2.5%. Germline CDR1 reads SGDLS; CDR2 reads YYNGEE. With 0 bases removed from V and 6 bases from J, the gap between germline ends came to 13 bases. There are 14 residues in the CDR3.

The sequenced sample consisted of peripheral blood. This sequence joins TRBV9 and TRBJ2-7, with TRBD2 as a possible D gene (6 bases). The TCR originated in a man over 45 who had recovered from COVID-19. CDR3 coding DNA: TGTGCCAGCAGCGTAGGGGGGGACCTAAGCGAGCAGTACTTC. It yields the protein CASSVGGDLSEQYF.